The 15 T cell receptor beta chains in this list originate from one sample, sequenced in a study of identical twins. Using its own MiXCR run on the 5' RACE reads, TCRdb lists one record per CDR3 protein. The data show under 250,000 distinct CDR3 sequences, with roughly 9.4% seen just once and 4% to 6% held by the top ten. Sequenced input: memory (CD45RO+) T cells sorted from blood. These receptor sequences come from a young woman in good health.

This clonotype was observed a handful of times. The genes are TRBV5-1 and TRBJ2-7; 7 nucleotides line up with TRBD1. This CDR3 is 15 amino acids long. V lost 4 bases to trimming and J lost 0 bases; unmatched junction nucleotides: 7. Germline CDR1 is SGHRS and CDR2 is YFSETQ. CDR3 region: CASSMTGPSSYEQYF. CDR3 coding DNA: TGCGCCAGCAGCATGACAGGGCCGAGCTCCTACGAGCAGTACTTC.

The table lists this clonotype with a few counts. The genes are TRBV5-5 and TRBJ1-1, with D perhaps TRBD1 (5 bases). The CDR3 covers 16 residues. V gave up 4 bases and J gave up 0 bases, with 16 bases separating them. The germline gives CDR1 SGHKS, CDR2 YYEKEE (reference sequence). CDR3 bases: TGTGCCAGCAGCGTGGGGCCGGGGATCCTGAACACTGAAGCTTTCTTT. Encoded protein: CASSVGPGILNTEAFF. The full variable domain, completed using reference TRBV5-5 and TRBJ1-1, is DAGVTQSPTHLIKTRGQQVTLRCSPISGHKSVSWYQQVLGQGPQFIFQYYEKEERGRGNFPDRFSARQFPNYSSELNVNALLLGDSALYLCASSVGPGILNTEAFFGQGTRLTVV.

The gene calls are TRBV7-8 and TRBJ1-5; no clear D gene. Germline values: CDR1 SGHVS, CDR2 FQNEAQ. The CDR3 runs to 13 residues. V dropped 5 bases and J dropped 4 bases, with 9 bases sitting between them. The CDR3 protein is CASSEAQNQPQHF. The CDR3 DNA reads as TGTGCCAGCAGCGAGGCGCAGAATCAGCCCCAGCATTTT.

This clonotype was seen a few times. The chain uses TRBV7-7 and TRBJ1-4, with D tentatively TRBD1 (5 bases). The CDR3 has 13 amino acids. Germline CDR1 SSHAT, CDR2 FNYEAQ (reference sequence). Trimming removed 0 bases from V and 7 bases from J, with 6 bases in between. The CDR3 is CASSLAQGEKLFF. CDR3 in DNA: TGTGCCAGCAGCTTAGCCCAGGGTGAAAAACTGTTTTTT.

This chain uses TRBV2 with TRBJ2-1, with TRBD2 identical over 11 bases. The CDR3 has 16 amino acids. Germline assignment: CDR1 SNHLY and CDR2 FYNNEI. V was clipped by 5 bases and J by 5 bases; unmatched bases: 8. CDR3 sequence: CASSSRSSGGDNEQFF. CDR3 DNA: TGTGCCAGCAGTTCCCGGAGTAGCGGGGGGGACAATGAGCAGTTCTTC. The full variable domain, completed using reference TRBV2 and TRBJ2-1, is EPEVTQTPSHQVTQMGQEVILRCVPISNHLYFYWYRQILGQKVEFLVSFYNNEISEKSEIFDDQFSVERPDGSNFTLKIRSTKLEDSAMYFCASSSRSSGGDNEQFFGPGTRLTVL.

The chain couples TRBV12-3 or TRBV12-4 to TRBJ2-5; D is unresolved. With 2 bases removed from V and 1 base from J, the gap between germline ends came to 8 bases. CDR3 size: 14 residues. The CDR3 region has the DNA TGTGCCAGCAGTTTAATGCAATCCCAAGAGACCCAGTACTTC. This codes for CASSLMQSQETQYF.

This clonotype was recorded a few times. The chain is built from TRBV5-1 and TRBJ2-2, with D perhaps matching TRBD2 (6 bases). CDR1 is SGHRS and CDR2 is YFSETQ in the germline V gene. Between the trimmed V and J ends, which lost 3 bases and 5 bases, there was a span of 14 bases. This CDR3 contains 15 residues. CDR3 region: CASSSGELVTGELFF. In DNA, the CDR3 is TGCGCCAGCAGCTCGGGGGAACTTGTGACCGGGGAGCTGTTTTTT.

V is TRBV20-1 and J is TRBJ2-3; 9 nucleotides line up with TRBD2. Germline V gives CDR1 DFQATT, CDR2 SNEGSKA (reference sequence). V shed 1 base, J shed 0 bases, and the junction held 2 bases outside the gene matches. The CDR3 extends over 15 amino acids. In DNA, the CDR3 is TGCAGTGCTAGAGGGACTAGCGTAAGCACAGATACGCAGTATTTT. Encoded protein: CSARGTSVSTDTQYF.

This clonotype was picked up a small number of times. An end of the junction differs from the germline gene, which may be a read error. V gene TRBV7-9 combines with J gene TRBJ2-3; D is undetermined. Per germline, CDR1 SEHNR and CDR2 FQNEAQ (reference sequence). CDR3 length: 11 amino acids. The CDR3 DNA reads as TGTGCCAGCAGCAATTTCTTAGGAGTTGCTTTT. This translates into CASSNFLGVAF. Drawing the rest from reference TRBV7-9 and TRBJ2-3, the complete variable domain is DTGVSQNPRHKITKRGQNVTFRCDPISEHNRLYWYRQTLGQGPEFLTYFQNEAQLEKSRLLSDRFSAERPKGSFSTLEIQRTEQGDSAMYLCASSNFLGVAFGPGTRLTVL.

Only a few counts were recorded for this clonotype. This chain uses TRBV5-1 with TRBJ1-1, with D possibly matching TRBD1 (6 bases). In germline, CDR1 is SGHRS, CDR2 YFSETQ. V lost 1 base and J 5 bases, leaving 12 bases between the germline ends. The CDR3 contains 14 residues. CDR3 sequence: CASSLSVGGTEAFF. The CDR3 DNA reads as TGCGCCAGCAGCTTGAGTGTAGGGGGTACTGAAGCTTTCTTT.

This clonotype turned up a few times. This chain links TRBV11-2 with TRBJ1-1; no firm D call. Trimming removed 3 bases from V and 11 bases from J, with 13 bases in between. The CDR3 covers 12 residues. The germline CDR1 and CDR2 sequences are SGHAT and FQNNGV. CDR3 residues: CASSFSLIGAFF. CDR3 in DNA: TGTGCCAGCAGCTTTAGTCTGATAGGGGCTTTCTTT.

This clonotype was detected many times. V and J are TRBV20-1 and TRBJ2-3; 7 bases agree with TRBD1. CDR1 and CDR2 (germline): DFQATT, SNEGSKA (reference sequence). The V gene end was trimmed by 8 bases and the J gene end by 3 bases; junction bases not matched to a gene: 11. The CDR3 runs 14 residues. The CDR3 coding sequence is TGCAGTACAGTCGCAGGGGGTGGAACAGATACGCAGTATTTT. As protein: CSTVAGGGTDTQYF.

This clonotype was observed a handful of times. This chain connects TRBV11-2 to TRBJ2-1; D perhaps matches TRBD2 (6 bases). The CDR3 runs to 14 residues. Germline CDR1 reads SGHAT; CDR2 reads FQNNGV. V dropped 5 bases and J dropped 8 bases, with 16 bases sitting between them. Here the CDR3 reads CASSPRGLLDEQFF. For the CDR3, the DNA is TGTGCCAGCAGCCCCCGGGGACTCCTAGATGAGCAGTTCTTC.

In this sample, this clonotype turned up a few times. The chain recombines TRBV20-1 with TRBJ2-7, with 8 nucleotides matching TRBD2. This CDR3 spans 14 amino acids. Germline trimming cut 3 bases from V and 1 base from J; bases unmatched to any gene: 5. Germline assignment: CDR1 DFQATT and CDR2 SNEGSKA (reference sequence). This CDR3 reads CSARNLAGSYEQYF. DNA of the CDR3: TGCAGTGCTAGGAACCTAGCGGGTTCCTACGAGCAGTACTTC.

As DNA, the CDR3 is TGCGCCAGCAGCCCAGACCTAGGGGGCCAAGAGACCCAGTACTTC. This sequence encodes CASSPDLGGQETQYF. The rearrangement joins TRBV5-1 to TRBJ2-5; possibly TRBD1 for D (6 bases). There are 15 residues in the CDR3. Germline V gives CDR1 SGHRS, CDR2 YFSETQ. V was pared by 4 bases and J by 1 base, with 14 bases between.